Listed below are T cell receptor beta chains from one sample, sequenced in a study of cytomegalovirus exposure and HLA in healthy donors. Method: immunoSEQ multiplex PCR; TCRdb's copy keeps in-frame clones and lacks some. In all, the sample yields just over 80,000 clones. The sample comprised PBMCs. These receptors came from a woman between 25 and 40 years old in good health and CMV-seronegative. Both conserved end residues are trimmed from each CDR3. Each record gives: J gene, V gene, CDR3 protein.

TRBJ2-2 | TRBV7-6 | ASSLAPDAGELF
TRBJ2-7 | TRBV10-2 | ASSEGAEQY
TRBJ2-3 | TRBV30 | AWSWDSDTQY
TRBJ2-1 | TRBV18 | ASSPSLADNEQF
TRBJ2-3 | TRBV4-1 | ASSQLEGGEADTQY
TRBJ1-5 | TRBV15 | ATSRGLTNQPQH
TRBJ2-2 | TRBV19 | ASSIMPGHSTGELF
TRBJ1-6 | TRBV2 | ASSQSSSYNSPLH
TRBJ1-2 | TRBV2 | ASRVGQGSGYT
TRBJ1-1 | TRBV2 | ASSELGRQRNTEAF
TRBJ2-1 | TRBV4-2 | ASSRLTSGGVNEQF
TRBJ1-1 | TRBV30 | AWSAGPNTEAF
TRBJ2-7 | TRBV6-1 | ASSDGRSRVVLEQY
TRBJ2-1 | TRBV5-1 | ASGRDSRDEQF
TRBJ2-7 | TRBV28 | ASRQASYEQY
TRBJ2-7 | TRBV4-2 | ASSQDGTSGSYEQY
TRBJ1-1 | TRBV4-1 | ASSQVAQGGTEAF
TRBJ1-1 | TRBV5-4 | ASSLTGSTEAF
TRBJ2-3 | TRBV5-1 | ASSLRGISTDTQY
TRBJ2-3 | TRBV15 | ATSSRTAMRDTQY
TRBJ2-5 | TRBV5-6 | ASSLLSGTGALRTQY
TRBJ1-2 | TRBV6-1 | ASSSREHGYT
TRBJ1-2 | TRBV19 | ASRTDTEPRGYT
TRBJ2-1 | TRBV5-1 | ASSFDRGNEQF
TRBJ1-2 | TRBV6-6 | ASREGNYGYT
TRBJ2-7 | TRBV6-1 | ASRTTGQGTYEQY
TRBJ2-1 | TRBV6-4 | ASSDSGNEQF
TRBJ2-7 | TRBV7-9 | ASSSGLAGEDEQY
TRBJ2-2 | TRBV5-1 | ASSIRGSGNTGELF
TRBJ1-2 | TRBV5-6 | ASSLNGGTGNYGYT
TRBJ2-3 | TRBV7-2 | ASSLGLAGGTDKQY
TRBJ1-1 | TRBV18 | ASSPRDRSDLEAF
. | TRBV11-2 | ASSLRDRGGEQY
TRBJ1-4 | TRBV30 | AWRGTGIGEKLF
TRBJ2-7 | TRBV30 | AWSVRSAYEQY
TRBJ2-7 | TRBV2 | ASTDKGYYEQY
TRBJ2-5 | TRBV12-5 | ASGPTGGEETQY
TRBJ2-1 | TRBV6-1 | ASRLGLAGNNEQF
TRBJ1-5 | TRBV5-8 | ASSLERGASNQPQH
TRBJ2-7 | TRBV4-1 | ASSQASFSYEQY
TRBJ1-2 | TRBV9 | ASSVAAGAYGYT
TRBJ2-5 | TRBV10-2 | ASSERETQY
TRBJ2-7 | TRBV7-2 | ASSLEGLVYEQY
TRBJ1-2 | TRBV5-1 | ASSQGTAPNYGYT
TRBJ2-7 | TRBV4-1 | ASSHTGGGDEQY
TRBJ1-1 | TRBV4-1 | ASSHRTANTEAF
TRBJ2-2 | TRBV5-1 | ASSPDRGLRSTGELF